This T cell receptor beta chain was sequenced during a study of blood T cell repertoires in COVID-19. Study-wide context: The cDNA or gDNA used as material had been derived from T cells, B-cell-depleted T cells, or PBMCs.

Authors' analysis steps: Researchers report that nucleated cell counts were estimated from reference gene primer amplification. Sequencing was performed with immunoSEQ multiplex PCR; in TCRdb, only in-frame clones are kept and a portion is missing. That table gives V, J and clone size, and the DNA gave D and trimming. The table includes 200,000 to 300,000 clones, approximately 91% detected once. The V and J ends lost 4 bases and 5 bases, in that order; junction bases with no gene match: 18. The CDR3 totals 18 residues. Germline CDR1 is MGHRA and CDR2 is YSYEKL. This clonotype was obtained from a man aged 30-40 years with COVID-19, enrolled during active disease. Sequenced input: peripheral blood. The chain combines TRBV4-1 with TRBJ2-5; 8 bases agree with TRBD1. DNA of the CDR3: TGCGCCAGCAGCCCCCTGGGCCGCAGGGGGCTAGGGGGGGAGACCCAGTACTTC. Protein sequence: CASSPLGRRGLGGETQYF.